Each of the 28 T cell receptor beta chains below was sequenced from the same sample in a study of patients and donors after allogeneic stem cell transplantation. TCRdb re-analysed the RT-PCR reads in MiXCR, keeping a single row per CDR3 protein. The sample yields some 960,000 distinct CDR3 sequences, about 20% seen once. Sequencing used blood, either unsorted or a sorted T cell fraction (not recorded which). The receptors were sampled from a human donor who was either an allogeneic HSCT recipient or a stem cell or donor lymphocyte infusion donor (not recorded which). It is not recorded whose cells these are; they may come from a transplant donor.

The chain carries TRBV7-2 and TRBJ2-5; 10 bases line up with TRBD2. Germline trimming cut 1 base from V and 0 bases from J; bases unmatched to any gene: 5. CDR3 length: 17 residues. The germline gives CDR1 SGHTA, CDR2 FQGNSA. CDR3 region: CASSLGLAGVYQETQYF. CDR3 sequence (DNA): TGTGCCAGCAGCTTAGGGCTAGCGGGGGTGTACCAAGAGACCCAGTACTTC.

This clonotype was seen only a few times. The chain recombines TRBV12-3 or TRBV12-4 with TRBJ2-7, with 8 bases aligning to TRBD1. V lost 5 bases, J lost 9 bases, and 12 bases stayed unmatched. The CDR3 is made up of 14 amino acids. CDR3 DNA: TGTGCCAGCAGTCCCGGACAGGGAGGCCGCGTGCAGTACTTC. It codes for CASSPGQGGRVQYF.

The J gene is TRBJ2-1, the V gene TRBV11-2; 15 bases map to TRBD2. The CDR3 extends over 17 amino acids. CDR1 is SGHAT and CDR2 is FQNNGV in the germline V gene. Trimming removed 1 base from V and 9 bases from J; junction bases left unmatched: 7. CDR3 DNA: TGTGCCAGCAGCTTAGGGACTAGCGGGGGGGCGTATGGTGAGCAGTTCTTC. Translating it yields CASSLGTSGGAYGEQFF.

The chain links TRBV20-1 to TRBJ2-1; maybe TRBD2 (6 bases). Germline CDR1 is DFQATT and CDR2 is SNEGSKA (reference sequence). With 3 bases removed from V and 4 bases from J, the gap between germline ends came to 10 bases. This CDR3 is 13 amino acids long. The CDR3 sequence is CSASGEVYNEQFF. CDR3 sequence (DNA): TGCAGTGCTAGTGGGGAGGTTTACAATGAGCAGTTCTTC.

This clonotype was seen ten or more times. The chain has TRBV20-1 and TRBJ1-2, with 10 bases that match TRBD1. Germline V gives CDR1 DFQATT, CDR2 SNEGSKA (reference sequence). Germline trimming cut 6 bases from V and 7 bases from J; bases unmatched to any gene: 8. This CDR3 comprises 13 residues. CDR3 bases: TGCAGTGCCGGAACAGGGACAGGGGTTGGCTACACCTTC. It codes for CSAGTGTGVGYTF.

This clonotype was seen more than once but under ten times. The rearrangement links TRBV5-1 to TRBJ2-5; either TRBD1 or TRBD2 may fit D (5 bases each). The CDR3 contains 16 residues. Per the germline V gene, CDR1 is SGHRS and CDR2 is YFSETQ. V lost 4 bases to trimming and J lost 5 bases, with 21 bases between them. CDR3 sequence (DNA): TGCGCCAGCAGCCACCCGACCGGGACGACGGGTGAGACCCAGTACTTC. Translated, it gives CASSHPTGTTGETQYF.

The genes are TRBV19 and TRBJ2-5, with D possibly being TRBD2 (6 bases). The germline V gene encodes CDR1 LNHDA and CDR2 SQIVND (reference sequence). The CDR3 is 15 amino acids. The V and J ends lost 6 bases and 5 bases respectively, with 19 bases between them. The CDR3 loop is CASRRATRSSETQYF. Here the CDR3 DNA reads TGTGCCAGTAGGCGCGCGACTAGATCTAGCGAGACCCAGTACTTC.

In this sample, this clonotype turned up a few times. The V and J genes are TRBV20-1 and TRBJ1-6, with TRBD1 identical over 8 bases. Trimming at V came to 1 base and at J to 6 bases, leaving 2 bases not matched to a gene. Germline CDR1 DFQATT, CDR2 SNEGSKA (reference sequence). This CDR3 spans 14 amino acids. The CDR3 DNA is TGCAGTGCTAGAGGGGGACAGGTTAATTCACCCCTCCACTTT. Its protein product is CSARGGQVNSPLHF.

The rearrangement links TRBV5-6 to TRBJ2-7; D unclear. V lost 2 bases to trimming and J lost 3 bases, with 12 bases between them. CDR1 SGHDT and CDR2 YYEEEE come from the germline V gene. The CDR3 length is 14 residues. In DNA form, the CDR3 reads TGTGCCAGCAGCTTCGGTCTCAGCTACTACGAGCAGTACTTC. Translation gives CASSFGLSYYEQYF.

A few counts support this clonotype. V and J are TRBV24-1 and TRBJ1-5; 8 bases agree with TRBD1. After removal of 4 bases from V and 0 bases from J, the junction contained 4 bases not matched to a gene. CDR1 and CDR2 from the germline V gene are KGHDR and SFDVKD. The CDR3 sequence is 16 residues long. The CDR3 bases are TGTGCCACCAGTGACCGGACAGGGTATAGCAATCAGCCCCAGCATTTT. Translated, it gives CATSDRTGYSNQPQHF.

CDR3 amino acids: CASSPGLAGGGEQYF. As DNA, the CDR3 is TGTGCCAGCAGCCCCGGCTTGGCGGGAGGCGGCGAGCAGTACTTC. V usage is TRBV9 and J usage is TRBJ2-7, with 8 nucleotides matching TRBD2. With 4 bases clipped from V and 6 bases from J, the junction kept 12 bases outside the gene matches. Germline V gene sequence: CDR1 SGDLS, CDR2 YYNGEE. This CDR3 is built from 15 residues.

The chain employs TRBV5-5 and TRBJ2-2, with D possibly TRBD1 on 6 matching bases. Germline assignment: CDR1 SGHKS and CDR2 YYEKEE (reference sequence). This CDR3 contains 16 residues. V was cut by 1 base and J by 3 bases, with 13 bases left in between. Here the CDR3 DNA reads TGTGCCAGCAGCTTGAAGGTGGACAGAGACACCGGGGAGCTGTTTTTT. As protein: CASSLKVDRDTGELFF.

Many counts were recorded for this clonotype. The V and J genes are TRBV12-3 or TRBV12-4 and TRBJ2-7; 9 bases line up with TRBD1. CDR3 length: 16 residues. J was trimmed by 2 bases and V by 0 bases; bases with no gene match: 5. In nucleotides, the CDR3 is TGTGCCAGCAGTTTAGCCCCGGGACAGGGTACCTACGAGCAGTACTTC. Its translation: CASSLAPGQGTYEQYF.

This rearrangement joins TRBV7-8 to TRBJ1-5; D is unclear. The germline V and J ends were trimmed by 5 bases and 3 bases, with 11 bases remaining between them. The CDR3 runs 14 residues. Germline CDR1 and CDR2: SGHVS and FQNEAQ. CDR3 in DNA: TGTGCCAGCAGCGCATACGACCTCAATCAGCCCCAGCATTTT. It translates to CASSAYDLNQPQHF.

J is TRBJ2-7 and V is TRBV5-5; 8 positions agree with TRBD1. The trim removed 0 bases at V and 2 bases at J, leaving 7 bases unmatched. Germline V lookup: CDR1 SGHKS, CDR2 YYEKEE (reference sequence). The length of the CDR3 is 16 residues. The CDR3 spells CASSLAQGAQPYEQYF. CDR3 coding DNA: TGTGCCAGCAGCTTGGCGCAGGGGGCTCAGCCCTACGAGCAGTACTTC.

This clonotype was counted a few times. This chain uses TRBV29-1 with TRBJ2-7, with D tentatively TRBD2 (6 bases). This CDR3 comprises 12 residues. Trimming removed 5 bases at V and 4 bases at J, with 12 bases between. Looked up from germline, CDR1 is SQVTM and CDR2 is ANQGSEA. CDR3 in amino acids: CSVMRGNYEQYF. The CDR3 DNA sequence: TGCAGCGTTATGCGGGGTAATTACGAGCAGTACTTC.

This clonotype has a count of ten or more. One junction end does not reproduce the germline sequence, and a read error may be involved. This sequence joins TRBV7-9 and TRBJ1-6; 8 bases map to TRBD1. Germline CDR1 reads SEHNR; CDR2 reads FQNEAQ (reference sequence). This CDR3 has 15 residues. The CDR3 loop reads CASSLGQGPNSPLHF. The CDR3 DNA reads TGTGCCAGCAGTTTAGGACAGGGACCAAATTCACCCCTCCACTTT.

The CDR3 loop reads CAWSIETGNSPLHF. CDR3 DNA: TGTGCCTGGAGTATAGAGACAGGGAATTCACCCCTCCACTTT. The V and J genes are TRBV30 and TRBJ1-6; 7 bases line up with TRBD1. The CDR3 totals 14 residues. Per germline, CDR1 GTSNPN and CDR2 SVGIG (reference sequence). V was clipped by 2 bases and J by 7 bases; unmatched bases: 5.

The V gene is TRBV20-1, the J gene TRBJ1-2; D is possibly TRBD1 (5 bases). The germline V gene has CDR1 DFQATT and CDR2 SNEGSKA (reference sequence). V lost 2 bases and J 3 bases, leaving 19 bases between the germline ends. There are 16 residues in the CDR3. The CDR3 sequence: CSARPPGRGGDYGYTF. CDR3 in DNA: TGCAGTGCTAGACCCCCTGGGAGGGGCGGGGACTATGGCTACACCTTC.

The rearrangement uses TRBV12-3 or TRBV12-4 and TRBJ1-1; 7 bases are a match to TRBD1. Losses at the gene ends were 6 bases for V and 7 bases for J; bases not matched to a gene: 5. This CDR3 is built from 12 residues. The CDR3 DNA reads as TGTGCCAGCAGGGGGACAGTAATTGAAGCTTTCTTT. Protein product: CASRGTVIEAFF.

The chain is built from TRBV10-3 and TRBJ2-3; D not resolved. With 8 bases removed from V and 2 bases from J, the gap between germline ends came to 14 bases. The CDR3 is made up of 14 amino acids. Germline V lookup: CDR1 ENHRY, CDR2 SYGVKD. For the CDR3, the DNA is TGTGCCATCGGGGAAGTGCTAAACACAGATACGCAGTATTTT. This translates into CAIGEVLNTDTQYF.

The CDR3 DNA reads TGTGCCAGCAGCCAAGGCGGGAGCACTGGGGCCAACGTCCTGACTTTC. This encodes CASSQGGSTGANVLTF. The chain employs TRBV3-1 and TRBJ2-6; 7 nucleotides agree with TRBD2. Germline lookup yields CDR1 LGHDT and CDR2 YNNKEL (reference sequence). The CDR3 runs to 16 residues. Trimming removed 1 base from V and 2 bases from J; junction bases left unmatched: 2.

The rearrangement joins TRBV20-1 to TRBJ1-2; 9 bases fit TRBD1. After removal of 2 bases from V and 6 bases from J, the junction contained 19 bases not matched to a gene. CDR3 length equals 18 residues. Germline values: CDR1 DFQATT, CDR2 SNEGSKA (reference sequence). DNA for the CDR3: TGCAGTGCTAGATTAGCCAGCGGATATATTAGGACAGGGGATGGCTACACCTTC. This sequence encodes CSARLASGYIRTGDGYTF.

The V and J genes are TRBV9 and TRBJ2-7; the match to TRBD2 covers 9 bases. Trimming removed 4 bases from V and 1 base from J; junction bases left unmatched: 9. The CDR3 loop spans 16 amino acids. CDR1 is SGDLS, CDR2 YYNGEE, per germline. Written as DNA, the CDR3 is TGTGCCAGCAGCCCATTAGCGGGGGTAAGGTCCTACGAGCAGTACTTC. It codes for CASSPLAGVRSYEQYF.

This rearrangement joins TRBV10-3 to TRBJ1-1; D not certain. The CDR3 length is 13 residues. The V and J ends lost 6 bases and 4 bases respectively, with 12 bases between them. Germline CDR1 and CDR2: ENHRY and SYGVKD. DNA of the CDR3: TGTGCCATCAGGGGCCCAAGCACCACTGAAGCTTTCTTT. This translates into CAIRGPSTTEAFF.

In this sample, this clonotype turned up a few times. V gene TRBV20-1 combines with J gene TRBJ2-7; 10 bases map to TRBD1. CDR1 DFQATT and CDR2 SNEGSKA come from the germline V gene (reference sequence). The V gene end was trimmed by 5 bases and the J gene end by 0 bases; junction bases not matched to a gene: 7. CDR3 length: 15 amino acids. CDR3 amino acids: CSAGKTGGTSYEQYF. DNA for the CDR3: TGCAGTGCTGGGAAGACAGGGGGCACCTCCTACGAGCAGTACTTC.

This clonotype came up many times. The chain combines TRBV12-3 or TRBV12-4 with TRBJ2-5; no clear D. V lost 3 bases, J lost 5 bases, and 4 bases lay in between. There are 11 residues in the CDR3. The CDR3 nucleotides read TGTGCCAGCAGTTTTGGGGAGACCCAGTACTTC. This gives the protein CASSFGETQYF.

This chain connects TRBV5-4 to TRBJ2-5, with 7 bases lining up with TRBD2. This CDR3 comprises 16 residues. V trimming: 0 bases; J trimming: 1 base; junction bases outside the gene matches: 6. Germline lookup yields CDR1 SGHNT and CDR2 YYREEE (reference sequence). CDR3 region: CASSLAPTSVQETQYF. The CDR3 nucleotides are TGTGCCAGCAGCTTGGCCCCTACTAGCGTCCAAGAGACCCAGTACTTC. Full variable domain (rest looked up from reference TRBV5-4 and TRBJ2-5): ETGVTQSPTHLIKTRGQQVTLRCSSQSGHNTVSWYQQALGQGPQFIFQYYREEENGRGNFPPRFSGLQFPNYSSELNVNALELDDSALYLCASSLAPTSVQETQYFGPGTRLLVL.